This TCR beta chain was found in a study of cytomegalovirus exposure and HLA in healthy donors. Study-level background: Earlier sequencing of 150 million to 200 million T cells yielded 100 million to 140 million unique TCR beta sequences. Study-wide points: It was reported in a later analysis that an Asian-associated ancestry cluster showed fewer N-insertions than the roughly 670-donor mean. Associated with HLA alleles at 0.05 false discovery rate in a later analysis were about 17,000 TCR beta sequences. Reported findings show TCR beta sequences accurately forecast HLA-A and HLA-B alleles in most subjects.

As concerns this clone: Its antigen is as yet unknown.

PCR amplification relied on 60 Vbeta primers (plus 13 Jbeta primers). Only in-frame clones appear in the TCRdb table, and some are missing; sequencing was by immunoSEQ multiplex PCR. The sample includes about 78,000 clones, about 60% of them seen just once. The length of the CDR3 is 16 residues. Germline CDR1 SGHRS, CDR2 YFSETQ. The V and J ends lost 6 bases and 0 bases, in that order; junction bases with no gene match: 4. The J gene is TRBJ2-7, the V gene TRBV5-1, with 15 bases matching TRBD2. The sequencing input was PBMCs. This receptor was identified in a man younger than 40 in good health and CMV-seropositive. CDR3 amino acids: CASKWTSGGGSYEQYF. CDR3 DNA: TGCGCCAGCAAATGGACTAGCGGGGGGGGCTCCTACGAGCAGTACTTC.